This TCR beta chain was obtained from a study of blood T cell repertoires in COVID-19. Sequencing used immunoSEQ multiplex PCR; TCRdb keeps in-frame clones, though not all of them. In the table there are over 250,000 clones, around 84% of which are singletons. Sequencing was carried out using peripheral blood. The TCR originated in a human donor with COVID-19, enrolled during active disease. The donor label of this sample is uncertain.

In DNA, the CDR3 is TGTGCCTTTCCGACTAGCGGGGTTCCGGGTGAGCAGTTCTTC. This translates into CAFPTSGVPGEQFF. The chain has TRBV30 and TRBJ2-1; 11 nucleotides agree with TRBD2. V trimming: 7 bases; J trimming: 9 bases; junction bases outside the gene matches: 11. Germline CDR1 GTSNPN, CDR2 SVGIG (reference sequence). This CDR3 is built from 14 residues. Based on the CDR3 plus reference TRBV30 and TRBJ2-1, the full variable domain is SQTIHQWPATLVQPVGSPLSLECTVEGTSNPNLYWYRQAAGRGLQLLFYSVGIGQISSEVPQNLSASRPQDRQFILSSKKLLLSDSGFYLCAFPTSGVPGEQFFGPGTRLTVL.